This T cell receptor (beta chain) was sequenced during a study of cytomegalovirus exposure and HLA in healthy donors. The study ran its PCR with 60 Vbeta and 13 Jbeta primers. The method was immunoSEQ multiplex PCR; TCRdb's version includes in-frame clones alone and lacks a portion of them. The repertoire consists of some 56,000 clones, with around 80% occurring once and the leading ten covering roughly 3.9%. Per the germline V gene, CDR1 is SEHNR and CDR2 is FQNEAQ (reference sequence). The length of the CDR3 is 15 residues. This clone was seen just once. Its specificity is unknown. General observations from the study: Other equally common chains were less clonally expanded than HLA-associated TCR beta chains, a later analysis showed. The only immune exposure information that was available was CMV serostatus. Many donors carried some public TCRs, although rarity characterized most TCR sequences.

The J gene is TRBJ2-5, the V gene TRBV7-9, with D unresolved. The assigned J gene may be wrong: the sequence end matches TRBJ2-7 better. The origin of this receptor is a woman aged 40 to 50 in good health and CMV-seronegative. Input material: PBMCs. In DNA form, the CDR3 reads TGTGCCAGCAGCTTAACGGAATCAGGTTCCTACGAGCAGTACTTC. Protein product: CASSLTESGSYEQYF.